The rows below give T cell receptor beta chains drawn from one sample of a study of blood T cell repertoires in COVID-19. The method was immunoSEQ multiplex PCR; TCRdb's version includes in-frame clones alone and lacks a portion of them. The sample has 90,000 to 130,000 clones; around 90% are singletons. Sequencing input: peripheral blood. The receptors here all came from a human donor in a cohort sampled during active COVID-19. CDR3s include the opening cysteine and the closing phenylalanine or tryptophan. The D gene is left open where the match is weak. Only part of the rows carry a size: once, few, many, or a class if the clone is expanded.

j_call d_call clone_size v_call cdr3_aa cdr3_nt
TRBJ1-4 TRBD1 - TRBV2 CASRMGQLEKLFF TGTGCCAGCAGGATGGGACAGCTTGAAAAACTGTTTTTT
TRBJ2-3 TRBD2 - TRBV3-1/TRBV3-2 CASSQPGTSEAQYF TGTGCCAGCAGCCAACCTGGGACTAGCGAAGCGCAGTATTTT
TRBJ2-7 TRBD2 - TRBV28 CASSFGGGRALYEQYF TGTGCCAGCAGTTTTGGGGGCGGGAGGGCCTTGTACGAGCAGTACTTC
TRBJ2-7 TRBD1 - TRBV7-2 CASSISRDRPYEQYF TGTGCCAGCAGCATCAGCCGGGACAGGCCTTACGAGCAGTACTTC
TRBJ2-7 - - TRBV6-5 CASYPKTAGNYEQYF TGTGCCAGCTATCCCAAGACGGCAGGGAATTACGAGCAGTACTTC
TRBJ1-1 TRBD1 - TRBV28 CASSFPRTGVNTEAFF TGTGCCAGCAGTTTCCCAAGGACAGGGGTGAACACTGAAGCTTTCTTT
TRBJ1-2 - - TRBV19 CASSIVASAGYTF TGTGCCAGTAGTATAGTCGCCTCCGCGGGCTACACCTTC
TRBJ1-4 TRBD1 once TRBV6-7 CASSTLDRENEKLFF TGTGCCAGCAGTACCTTGGACAGGGAAAATGAAAAACTGTTTTTT
TRBJ1-2 - - TRBV19 CASSPREVSYGYTF TGTGCCAGTAGTCCCAGGGAAGTCTCCTATGGCTACACCTTC
TRBJ1-1 TRBD1 - TRBV13 CASSSRTGGFRNTEAFF TGTGCCAGCAGCTCGAGGACAGGGGGCTTCAGGAACACTGAAGCTTTCTTT
TRBJ1-6 - - TRBV6-4 CASRGGIGSPLHF TGTGCCAGCAGAGGGGGAATTGGATCACCCCTCCACTTT
TRBJ1-1 - - TRBV6-2/TRBV6-3 CASSYDRLNTEAFF TGTGCCAGCAGTTACGATAGATTGAACACTGAAGCTTTCTTT
TRBJ2-1 - - TRBV5-1 CASSLEAGRGYNEQFF TGCGCCAGCAGCTTGGAGGCAGGGAGGGGGTACAATGAGCAGTTCTTC
TRBJ1-6 TRBD1 - TRBV30 CAWSRGQGSSYNSPLHF TGTGCCTGGAGTCGGGGACAGGGAAGCTCCTATAATTCACCCCTCCACTTT
TRBJ2-3 - - TRBV5-1 CASSQGHGTDTQYF TGCGCCAGCAGCCAAGGACACGGCACAGATACGCAGTATTTT
TRBJ2-7 - - TRBV29-1 CSVAEQGVRTSYEQYF TGCAGCGTGGCGGAACAAGGAGTAAGGACATCCTACGAGCAGTACTTC
TRBJ2-5 TRBD2 - TRBV5-1 CASSTTSGGQETQYF TGCGCCAGCAGCACGACTAGCGGGGGACAAGAGACCCAGTACTTC
TRBJ2-1 TRBD2 - TRBV5-1 CASSLELAGASYNEQFF TGCGCCAGCAGCTTGGAATTAGCGGGAGCCTCCTACAATGAGCAGTTCTTC
TRBJ1-5 TRBD1 - TRBV6-6 CASSQTRGGTAMNQPQHF TGTGCCAGCAGTCAAACTCGGGGCGGGACAGCGATGAATCAGCCCCAGCATTTT
TRBJ2-5 TRBD2 - TRBV24-1 CATSGGGQETQYF TGTGCCACCAGTGGGGGGGGTCAAGAGACCCAGTACTTC
TRBJ1-2 TRBD1 once TRBV20-1 CSARWARGDTF TGCAGTGCTAGATGGGCCAGGGGGGACACCTTC
TRBJ1-1 - - TRBV28 CASPGNTEAFF TGTGCCAGCCCGGGGAACACTGAAGCTTTCTTT
TRBJ2-5 TRBD2 - TRBV25-1 CASSAGGLAVQETQYF TGTGCCAGCAGTGCGGGGGGACTAGCGGTACAAGAGACCCAGTACTTC
TRBJ2-1 TRBD2 - TRBV3-1/TRBV3-2 CASSQRSGRAGSYNEQFF TGTGCCAGCAGCCAAAGGAGCGGGAGGGCCGGCTCCTACAATGAGCAGTTCTTC
TRBJ2-5 TRBD2 - TRBV18 CASSAKRVAGSETQYF TGTGCCAGCTCAGCCAAGCGGGTAGCGGGAAGCGAGACCCAGTACTTC
TRBJ1-1 - - TRBV7-9 CASSLTGGGTEAFF TGTGCCAGCAGCCTGACAGGTGGGGGCACTGAAGCTTTCTTT
TRBJ1-5 - few TRBV29-1 CSVALTGNSNQPQHF TGCAGCGTTGCCTTGACAGGCAATAGCAATCAGCCCCAGCATTTT
TRBJ2-1 - - TRBV18 CASSPVVGQGSEQFF TGTGCCAGCTCACCCGTCGTCGGGCAGGGAAGTGAGCAGTTCTTC
TRBJ2-3 TRBD1 - TRBV5-5 CASSSGDRGTDTQYF TGTGCCAGCAGCTCGGGGGACAGGGGCACAGATACGCAGTATTTT
TRBJ2-1 TRBD2 once TRBV7-2 CASSLGSGRVNEQFF TGTGCCAGCAGCTTAGGCAGCGGGAGAGTCAATGAGCAGTTCTTC
TRBJ2-2 TRBD1 - TRBV19 CASSEPPGQKYTGELFF TGTGCCAGTAGTGAACCGCCGGGACAGAAATACACCGGGGAGCTGTTTTTT
TRBJ1-4 - - TRBV25-1 CASSDPQGRGTNEKLFF TGTGCCAGCAGTGACCCCCAGGGAAGAGGAACTAATGAAAAACTGTTTTTT
TRBJ1-2 - - TRBV10-1 CASSRDRLYGYTF TGCGCCAGCAGCCGAGACAGGCTCTATGGCTACACCTTC
TRBJ2-1 - - TRBV3-1/TRBV3-2 CASKQGGSYNEQFF TGTGCCAGCAAACAGGGCGGCTCCTACAATGAGCAGTTCTTC
TRBJ2-3 - - TRBV5-1 CASSTGTPGADTQYF TGCGCCAGCAGCACGGGGACTCCGGGGGCAGATACGCAGTATTTT
TRBJ1-3 TRBD1 - TRBV6-5 CASSTGQGGNTIYF TGTGCCAGCAGTACCGGACAGGGGGGAAACACCATATATTTT
TRBJ2-7 - - TRBV28 CASSRTAAYEQYF TGTGCCAGCAGTCGGACAGCCGCCTACGAGCAGTACTTC
TRBJ1-6 - - TRBV27 CASSLSRESSYNSPLHF TGTGCCAGCAGTTTATCGAGGGAAAGCTCCTATAATTCACCCCTCCACTTT
TRBJ2-5 TRBD1 once TRBV27 CASSRQGETQYF TGTGCCAGCAGTAGACAGGGCGAGACCCAGTACTTC
TRBJ2-3 - - TRBV5-1 CASSPIITSDTQYF TGCGCCAGCAGCCCTATTATTACTTCGGATACGCAGTATTTT
TRBJ2-2 TRBD2 - TRBV29-1 CSVRLAGNTGELFF TGCAGCGTCCGACTAGCGGGGAACACCGGGGAGCTGTTTTTT
TRBJ2-7 - - TRBV5-8 CASSLVARHAYEQYF TGTGCCAGCAGCTTGGTCGCGAGGCATGCCTACGAGCAGTACTTC
TRBJ2-4 TRBD2 - TRBV6-2/TRBV6-3 CASSPLKSGRAGNIQYF TGTGCCAGCAGCCCCCTAAAAAGCGGGAGGGCCGGAAACATTCAGTACTTC
TRBJ2-7 TRBD2 - TRBV6-2/TRBV6-3 CASSIPPGLAGPTYEQYF TGTGCCAGCAGTATACCGCCAGGACTAGCGGGCCCGACCTACGAGCAGTACTTC
TRBJ1-2 - once TRBV30 CAWSVPPGGFGYTF TGTGCCTGGAGTGTTCCCCCCGGGGGTTTCGGCTACACCTTC
TRBJ2-2 - - TRBV4-2 CASSLRGSNTGELFF TGTGCCAGCAGCCTTAGGGGTTCGAACACCGGGGAGCTGTTTTTT
TRBJ1-2 - - TRBV9 CASSDQGSGYTF TGTGCCAGCAGTGACCAGGGGAGTGGCTACACCTTC
TRBJ2-7 TRBD1 - TRBV3-1/TRBV3-2 CASSPRGTGGHEQYF TGTGCCAGCAGCCCGCGGGGGACAGGGGGGCACGAGCAGTACTTC
TRBJ2-3 - - TRBV9 CASRSLHSSTDTQYF TGTGCCAGCAGGAGCCTCCACTCCAGCACAGATACGCAGTATTTT
TRBJ2-7 TRBD1 once TRBV28 CASTGDRRSYEQYF TGTGCCAGCACGGGGGACAGGCGCTCCTACGAGCAGTACTTC
TRBJ2-1 TRBD2 - TRBV6-5 CASRASGPYNEQFF TGTGCCAGCAGGGCTAGCGGCCCCTACAATGAGCAGTTCTTC
TRBJ1-5 TRBD1 - TRBV5-1 CASSLAGQINQPQHF TGCGCCAGCAGCTTGGCGGGACAGATAAATCAGCCCCAGCATTTT
TRBJ1-1 - - TRBV7-9 CASSQQLNTEAFF TGTGCCAGCAGCCAACAGCTGAACACTGAAGCTTTCTTT
TRBJ1-2 TRBD1 - TRBV19 CASNTGTGILGYTF TGTGCCAGTAATACCGGGACAGGAATCCTTGGCTACACCTTC
TRBJ1-1 - - TRBV2 CASRGQTNTEAFF TGTGCCAGCAGAGGACAGACGAACACTGAAGCTTTCTTT